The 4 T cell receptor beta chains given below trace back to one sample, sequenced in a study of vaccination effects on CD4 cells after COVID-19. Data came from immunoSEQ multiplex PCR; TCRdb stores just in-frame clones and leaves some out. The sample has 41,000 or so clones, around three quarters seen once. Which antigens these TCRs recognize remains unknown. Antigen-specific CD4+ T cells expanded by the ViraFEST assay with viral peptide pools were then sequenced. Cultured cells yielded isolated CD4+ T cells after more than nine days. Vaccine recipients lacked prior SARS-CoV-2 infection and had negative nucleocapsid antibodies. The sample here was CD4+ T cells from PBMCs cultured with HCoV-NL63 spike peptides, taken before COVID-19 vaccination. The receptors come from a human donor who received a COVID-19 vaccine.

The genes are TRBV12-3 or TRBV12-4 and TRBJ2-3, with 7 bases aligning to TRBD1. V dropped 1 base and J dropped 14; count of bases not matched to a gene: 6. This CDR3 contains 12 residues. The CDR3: CASSLVTGYAYF. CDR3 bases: TGTGCCAGCAGTTTAGTGACAGGGTATGCGTATTTT.

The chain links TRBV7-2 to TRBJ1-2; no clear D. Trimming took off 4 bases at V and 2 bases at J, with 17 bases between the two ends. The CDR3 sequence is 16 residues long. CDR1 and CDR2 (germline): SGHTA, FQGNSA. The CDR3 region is CASSSTVRVINYGYTF. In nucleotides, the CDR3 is TGTGCCAGCAGCTCCACGGTTAGGGTAATAAACTATGGCTACACCTTC.

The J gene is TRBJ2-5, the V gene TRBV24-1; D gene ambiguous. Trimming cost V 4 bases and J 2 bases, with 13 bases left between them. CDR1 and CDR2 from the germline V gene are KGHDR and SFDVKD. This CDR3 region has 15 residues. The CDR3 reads CATSDPRKVQETQYF. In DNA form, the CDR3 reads TGTGCCACCAGTGACCCGAGAAAGGTTCAAGAGACCCAGTACTTC.

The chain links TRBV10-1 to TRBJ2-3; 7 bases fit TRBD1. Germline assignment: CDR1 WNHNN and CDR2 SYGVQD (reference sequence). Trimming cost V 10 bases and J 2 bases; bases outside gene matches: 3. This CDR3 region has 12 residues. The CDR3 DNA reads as TGCGCCAATGACAGGGCCACAGATACGCAGTATTTT. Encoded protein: CANDRATDTQYF.